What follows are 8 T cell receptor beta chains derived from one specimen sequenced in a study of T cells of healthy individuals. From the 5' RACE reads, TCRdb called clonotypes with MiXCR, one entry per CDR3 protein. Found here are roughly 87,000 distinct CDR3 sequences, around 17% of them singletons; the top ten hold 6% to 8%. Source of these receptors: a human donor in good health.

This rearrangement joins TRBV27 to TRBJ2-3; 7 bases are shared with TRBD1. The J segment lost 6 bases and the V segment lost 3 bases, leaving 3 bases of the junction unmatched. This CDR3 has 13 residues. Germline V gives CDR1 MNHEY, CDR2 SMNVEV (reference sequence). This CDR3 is CASSFVQGDTQYF. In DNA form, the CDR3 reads TGTGCCAGCAGTTTCGTACAGGGGGATACGCAGTATTTT.

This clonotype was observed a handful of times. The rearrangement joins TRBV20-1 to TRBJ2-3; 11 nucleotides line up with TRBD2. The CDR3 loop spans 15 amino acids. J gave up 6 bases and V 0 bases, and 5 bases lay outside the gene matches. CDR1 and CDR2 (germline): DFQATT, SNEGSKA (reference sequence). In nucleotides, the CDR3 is TGCAGTGCTAGAGAAGTACTAGCGGGGGTCGATACGCAGTATTTT. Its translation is CSAREVLAGVDTQYF.

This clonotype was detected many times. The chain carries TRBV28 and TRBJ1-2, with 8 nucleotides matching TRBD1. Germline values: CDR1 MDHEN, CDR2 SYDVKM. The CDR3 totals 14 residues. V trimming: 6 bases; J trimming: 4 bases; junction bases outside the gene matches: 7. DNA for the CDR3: TGTGCCAGCAGAGTACAGGGGGAGAGCTATGGCTACACCTTC. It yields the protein CASRVQGESYGYTF.

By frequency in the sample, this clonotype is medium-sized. The CDR3 protein is CASSQERGGYNEQFF. The DNA of the CDR3 is TGCGCCAGCAGCCAAGAGCGGGGGGGCTACAATGAGCAGTTCTTC. The chain carries TRBV4-3 and TRBJ2-1; 9 nucleotides match TRBD2. Trimming removed 0 bases from V and 3 bases from J; junction bases left unmatched: 0. CDR3 length: 15 residues. Germline CDR1 LGHNA, CDR2 YSLEER.

In DNA form, the CDR3 reads TGTGCCAGCAGCCAAGAATCAAGGCCCCCTAACACTGAAGCTTTCTTT. Translating gives CASSQESRPPNTEAFF. The chain couples TRBV4-2 to TRBJ1-1; D gene uncertain. The V and J ends lost 0 bases and 2 bases respectively, with 13 bases between them. Germline assignment: CDR1 LGHNA and CDR2 YNFKEQ. CDR3 size: 16 residues.

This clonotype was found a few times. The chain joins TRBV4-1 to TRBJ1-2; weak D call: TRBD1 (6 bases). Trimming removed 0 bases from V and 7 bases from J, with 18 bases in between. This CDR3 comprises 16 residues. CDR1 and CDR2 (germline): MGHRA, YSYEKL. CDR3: CASSQDIRQAWFGYTF. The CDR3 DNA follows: TGCGCCAGCAGCCAAGATATACGACAGGCGTGGTTTGGCTACACCTTC.

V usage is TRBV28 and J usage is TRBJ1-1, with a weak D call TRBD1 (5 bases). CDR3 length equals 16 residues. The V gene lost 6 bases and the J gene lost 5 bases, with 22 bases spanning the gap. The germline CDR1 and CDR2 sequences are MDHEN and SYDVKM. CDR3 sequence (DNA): TGTGCCAGCAGCCGCGACAGAGGATGGGGGGTGACTGAAGCTTTCTTT. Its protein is CASSRDRGWGVTEAFF.

CDR3 DNA sequence: TGTGCCAGCAGCTCGACACGGGAAAATGAAAAACTGTTTTTT. This encodes CASSSTRENEKLFF. The chain is built from TRBV11-2 and TRBJ1-4, with D hard to call. The ends were cut back, 4 bases at V and 5 bases at J, with 11 bases in the middle. The CDR3 runs to 14 residues. Germline CDR1 is SGHAT and CDR2 is FQNNGV. Together with reference TRBV11-2 and TRBJ1-4, the CDR3 gives the full variable domain: EAGVAQSPRYKIIEKRQSVAFWCNPISGHATLYWYQQILGQGPKLLIQFQNNGVVDDSQLPKDRFSAERLKGVDSTLKIQPAKLEDSAVYLCASSSTRENEKLFFGSGTQLSVL.